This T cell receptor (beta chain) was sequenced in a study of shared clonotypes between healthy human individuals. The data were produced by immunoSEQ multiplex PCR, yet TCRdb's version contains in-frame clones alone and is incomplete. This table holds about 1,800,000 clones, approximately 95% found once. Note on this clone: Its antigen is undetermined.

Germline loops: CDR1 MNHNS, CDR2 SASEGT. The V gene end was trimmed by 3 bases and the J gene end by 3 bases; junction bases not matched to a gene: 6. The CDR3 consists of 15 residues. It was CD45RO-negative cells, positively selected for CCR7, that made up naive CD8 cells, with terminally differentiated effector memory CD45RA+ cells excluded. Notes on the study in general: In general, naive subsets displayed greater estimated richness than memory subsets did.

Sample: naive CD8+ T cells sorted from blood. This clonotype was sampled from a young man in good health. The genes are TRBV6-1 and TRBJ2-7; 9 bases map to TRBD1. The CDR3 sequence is CASSEYRGPVYEQYF. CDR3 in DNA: TGTGCCAGCAGTGAGTACAGGGGGCCTGTCTACGAGCAGTACTTC.